What follows describes a single T cell receptor beta chain. The antigen remains undetermined. The sample is drawn from a study of shared clonotypes between healthy human individuals. Study results and caveats: Generation probabilities were higher for clonotypes shared across all four sorted-subset donors than for unshared ones.

V dropped 0 bases and J dropped 7 bases, with 10 bases sitting between them. The germline gives CDR1 SGHRS, CDR2 YFSETQ. CDR3 length equals 13 residues. For sorted subsets, about 200 ng DNA per replicate equaled 30,000 or so T cell genomes. Assay used: immunoSEQ multiplex PCR; TCRdb lists only in-frame clones, some missing. Of millions of clones listed, around 96% are singletons. Cells designated naive CD8 were CD45RO-negative and were positively selected for CCR7, with terminally differentiated effector memory CD45RA+ cells excluded. The chain uses TRBV5-1 and TRBJ2-5; D is uncertain. This sequence was found in a young man in good health. The sequenced sample was naive CD8+ T cells sorted from blood. In DNA, the CDR3 is TGCGCCAGCAGCTTGGGGGCTCTACGGACCCAGTACTTC. It specifies CASSLGALRTQYF.